The T cell receptor (beta chain) described here comes from a study of blood T cell repertoires in COVID-19. Germline-derived CDR1 and CDR2 are MNHEY and SVGAGI. After removal of 8 bases from V and 8 bases from J, the junction contained 13 bases not matched to a gene. CDR3 length: 15 amino acids. Profiling relied on immunoSEQ multiplex PCR, and the TCRdb table lists in-frame clones only, not all of them. The sample lists 150,000 to 200,000 clones, around nine tenths occurring once. Sequencing was performed on peripheral blood. V usage is TRBV6-5 and J usage is TRBJ1-2, with 11 bases fitting TRBD1. This clonotype was sampled from a man aged 55 to 69 with active or convalescent COVID-19. CDR3 nucleotides: TGTGCCAGCCTAGCAATAGGACAGGGGGCAGAAGGCTACACCTTC. Its protein is CASLAIGQGAEGYTF.